This T cell receptor beta chain was identified in a study of blood T cell repertoires in COVID-19. In the study overall: Samples came from the United States, Italy and Spain, spanning acute and convalescent COVID-19. Sources were T cells, B-cell-depleted T cells, or PBMCs; the material itself was cDNA or gDNA.

In the source study's methods: Amplification from reference gene primers served as the basis for estimated nucleated cell counts. Some clones are missing from TCRdb's copy, which holds only in-frame ones; the method was immunoSEQ multiplex PCR. That table supplies the V and J calls and clone size; D and trimming were determined from the DNA. The repertoire includes approximately 37,000 clones, 87% of them detected once, and about 9.4% sits in the top ten. Germline CDR1 and CDR2: LGHNA and YSLEER. The V end was cut by 0 bases, the J end by 3 bases, with 14 bases between. The CDR3 loop spans 17 amino acids.

The J gene is TRBJ1-4, the V gene TRBV4-3, with TRBD1 as a possible D gene (6 bases). Sequenced material: peripheral blood. The TCR was taken from a man older than 75 with active COVID-19. The CDR3 DNA is TGCGCCAGCAGCCAAGATCCTCGGGGGGCGCCTAATGAAAAACTGTTTTTT. Translated: CASSQDPRGAPNEKLFF.